The 9 T cell receptor beta chains given below trace back to one sample, sequenced in a study of beta chain features in type 1 diabetes. As every portion of the isolated RNA was reverse transcribed, the sequencing read expressed TCRB transcripts. Assay: immunoSEQ multiplex PCR; the TCRdb copy retains only in-frame clones and omits some. The table lists 250,000 to 300,000 clones, roughly 8% of them singletons, with over 0.8% in the top ten. Sequencing was carried out using central memory CD4+ T cells from blood. These receptors came from a young woman in good health.

This clone has only a few counts. This chain links TRBV4-1 with TRBJ1-3; possible D gene TRBD1, 5 bases. Germline lookup yields CDR1 MGHRA and CDR2 YSYEKL. The CDR3 has 16 amino acids. The V end lost 2 bases, the J end lost 3 bases, and 14 bases lay between the germline ends. The CDR3 reads CASSQPGRNNGNTIYF. The CDR3, as DNA: TGCGCCAGCAGCCAACCGGGACGGAACAATGGAAACACCATATATTTT.

The chain combines TRBV11-3 with TRBJ1-2; 8 bases fit TRBD1. CDR3 size: 14 residues. The trim removed 0 bases at V and 14 bases at J, leaving 11 bases unmatched. CDR1 and CDR2 from the germline V gene are SGHNT and YENEEA. CDR3 sequence: CASSLEGQALSFTF. CDR3 bases: TGTGCCAGCAGCTTAGAGGGACAGGCTCTATCGTTTACCTTC.

The chain carries TRBV25-1 and TRBJ1-6, with 9 bases fitting TRBD1. Unmatched junction bases numbered 6, after V lost 3 bases and J lost 9 bases. Looked up from germline, CDR1 is MGHDK and CDR2 is SYGVNS. The CDR3 has 15 residues. CDR3 DNA sequence: TGTGCCAGCAGTGATCCGGGACAGGGTGTTTCACCCCTCCACTTT. Its protein is CASSDPGQGVSPLHF. Drawing the rest from reference TRBV25-1 and TRBJ1-6, the complete variable domain is EADIYQTPRYLVIGTGKKITLECSQTMGHDKMYWYQQDPGMELHLIHYSYGVNSTEKGDLSSESTVSRIRTEHFPLTLESARPSHTSQYLCASSDPGQGVSPLHFGNGTRLTVT.

This clone was recorded at least ten times. This sequence joins TRBV11-3 and TRBJ2-3, with 14 bases matching TRBD2. This CDR3 comprises 18 residues. After removal of 5 bases from V and 1 base from J, the junction contained 8 bases not matched to a gene. Germline V gene data show CDR1 as SGHNT and CDR2 as YENEEA. CDR3 DNA: TGTGCCAGCAGCCCTGGGACTAGCGGGAGAGGGCGCACAGATACGCAGTATTTT. Translated, it gives CASSPGTSGRGRTDTQYF.

The chain carries TRBV10-3 and TRBJ2-2, with 7 bases matching TRBD2. The CDR3 is 14 amino acids. From germline, CDR1 is ENHRY and CDR2 SYGVKD. V shed 8 bases and J 0 bases; nucleotides not matched to a gene: 3. The CDR3 sequence is CAIGTTSNTGELFF. CDR3 in DNA: TGTGCCATCGGGACTACTTCGAACACCGGGGAGCTGTTTTTT.

The chain couples TRBV7-9 to TRBJ1-5, with 7 nucleotides matching TRBD1. Germline V lookup: CDR1 SEHNR, CDR2 FQNEAQ (reference sequence). V lost 5 bases, J lost 5 bases, and 6 bases stayed unmatched. This CDR3 is 14 amino acids long. The CDR3 spells CASSRGQYDQPQHF. The CDR3 nucleotides read TGTGCCAGCAGCCGGGGACAGTATGATCAGCCCCAGCATTTT.

This clone was recorded a few times. This rearrangement joins TRBV4-1 to TRBJ2-5; 13 positions match TRBD2. The CDR3 covers 20 residues. The V and J ends lost 4 bases and 0 bases, in that order; junction bases with no gene match: 14. In germline, CDR1 is MGHRA, CDR2 YSYEKL. In DNA, the CDR3 is TGCGCCAGCAGCCTACGAGGACTAGCGGGGGATGGGGGATACCAAGAGACCCAGTACTTC. Amino acids: CASSLRGLAGDGGYQETQYF.

This clone has a handful of counts. The rearrangement joins TRBV7-8 to TRBJ2-7; unclear D gene. Germline values: CDR1 SGHVS, CDR2 FQNEAQ. The CDR3 covers 13 residues. Trimming removed 5 bases at V and 5 bases at J, with 13 bases between. The CDR3: CASSQSLSHEQYV. CDR3 coding DNA: TGTGCCAGCAGCCAGTCCCTGTCGCACGAGCAGTACGTC.

This clone was seen only a few times. This chain links TRBV28 with TRBJ2-1; D is perhaps TRBD1 or TRBD2 (5 bases each). The germline V gene has CDR1 MDHEN and CDR2 SYDVKM. Trimming stripped 5 bases from V and 4 bases from J, with 12 bases between. The CDR3 runs 14 residues. The CDR3 DNA reads as TGTGCCAGCAGTCCTGGGGGTAGATACAATGAGCAGTTCTTC. Protein product: CASSPGGRYNEQFF.